The 7 T cell receptor beta chains listed next were all sequenced from one sample in a study of cytomegalovirus exposure and HLA in healthy donors. The PCR had 60 Vbeta and 13 Jbeta primers. Assay: immunoSEQ multiplex PCR; the TCRdb copy retains only in-frame clones and omits some. The sample consists of 60,000 to 75,000 clones, 80% to 90% of them appearing once. Sequencing was carried out using PBMCs. The receptor source for this set is a young woman in good health and CMV-seropositive.

The gene calls are TRBV5-5 and TRBJ1-2, with 7 positions matching TRBD1. The trim removed 1 base at V and 8 bases at J, leaving 14 bases unmatched. The CDR3 sequence is 16 residues long. Germline CDR1 is SGHKS and CDR2 is YYEKEE (reference sequence). The CDR3 region has the DNA TGTGCCAGCAGCTTGTGGGCCACAGGGGCCGGAGAGGGCTACACCTTC. Translated: CASSLWATGAGEGYTF.

The chain recombines TRBV4-2 with TRBJ2-1; 11 positions match TRBD2. V gave up 4 bases and J gave up 7 bases; unmatched junction bases: 3. The CDR3 length is 14 residues. CDR1 LGHNA and CDR2 YNFKEQ come from the germline V gene. DNA of the CDR3: TGTGCCAGCAGCCTTAGACTAGCGGGGAATGAGCAGTTCTTC. It encodes CASSLRLAGNEQFF.

Points on this clone: This CDR3 fails to terminate in the conserved phenylalanine or tryptophan, so it likely reflects a read error. The DNA is left out, because the CDR3 cannot be placed on it with certainty; the CDR3 is given as TCRdb lists it. V and J are TRBV2 and TRBJ2-7; the table's D gene call, TRBD1, was not cross checked with the DNA. Germline V gene sequence: CDR1 SNHLY, CDR2 FYNNEI. The CDR3 spans 12 amino acids, including both terminal residues. CDR3 sequence reads: CASSPGARGPSL.

A few counts support this clone. This rearrangement joins TRBV7-8 to TRBJ2-3; possibly TRBD2 for D (6 bases). Germline loops: CDR1 SGHVS, CDR2 FQNEAQ. V lost 4 bases to trimming and J lost 8 bases, with 19 bases between them. The CDR3 spans 15 residues. The CDR3 region is CASSSAGSKAGTQYF. The CDR3 DNA reads as TGTGCCAGCAGCTCCGCGGGAAGCAAGGCGGGTACGCAGTATTTT. Drawing the rest from reference TRBV7-8 and TRBJ2-3, the complete variable domain is GAGVSQSPRYKVAKRGQDVALRCDPISGHVSLFWYQQALGQGPEFLTYFQNEAQLDKSGLPSDRFFAERPEGSVSTLKIQRTQQEDSAVYLCASSSAGSKAGTQYFGPGTRLTVL.

The chain recombines TRBV28 with TRBJ1-1, with 7 bases that match TRBD1. CDR1 is MDHEN and CDR2 is SYDVKM in the germline V gene. V was clipped by 5 bases and J by 4 bases; unmatched bases: 1. CDR3 length: 12 residues. CDR3 loop: CASSTGVTEAFF. The CDR3, as DNA: TGTGCCAGCAGTACAGGGGTCACTGAAGCTTTCTTT.

The chain employs TRBV28 and TRBJ2-2; 12 bases are a match to TRBD2. The V gene's germline CDR1 is MDHEN and CDR2 SYDVKM. V lost 8 bases and J lost 8; bases outside the gene matches: 6. There are 14 residues in the CDR3. The CDR3 region has the DNA TGTGCCAGCGCTCCTAGCGGGAGGGCAGGGGAGCTGTTTTTT. Translating it yields CASAPSGRAGELFF.

The rearrangement joins TRBV5-1 to TRBJ2-7; 7 positions match TRBD1. With V trimmed by 5 bases and J by 2 bases, 4 bases remained unmatched. The CDR3 is 13 residues long. CDR1 and CDR2 (germline): SGHRS, YFSETQ. CDR3 coding DNA: TGCGCCAGCAGGGACAGGACGCCCTACGAGCAGTACTTC. This codes for CASRDRTPYEQYF.